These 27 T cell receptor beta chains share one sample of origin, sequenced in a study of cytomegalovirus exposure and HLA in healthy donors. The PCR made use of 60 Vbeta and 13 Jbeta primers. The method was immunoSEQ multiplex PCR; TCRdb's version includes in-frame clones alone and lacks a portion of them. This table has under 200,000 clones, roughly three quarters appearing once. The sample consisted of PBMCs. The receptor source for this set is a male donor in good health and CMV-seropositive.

The CDR3 region has the DNA TGTGCCAGCCTCCCAGAGGGACACACAGATACGCAGTATTTT. The encoded protein is CASLPEGHTDTQYF. The V gene is TRBV7-2, the J gene TRBJ2-3, with D perhaps matching TRBD1 (6 bases). This CDR3 has 14 amino acids. V was trimmed by 8 bases and J by 2 bases, leaving 14 bases between them. Germline-derived CDR1 and CDR2 are SGHTA and FQGNSA.

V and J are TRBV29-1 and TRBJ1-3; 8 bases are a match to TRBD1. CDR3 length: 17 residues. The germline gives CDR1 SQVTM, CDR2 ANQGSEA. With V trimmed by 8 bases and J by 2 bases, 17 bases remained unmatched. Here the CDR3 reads CSFTGTGDTFAGNTIYF. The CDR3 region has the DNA TGCAGCTTCACCGGGACAGGCGACACATTTGCTGGAAACACCATATATTTT.

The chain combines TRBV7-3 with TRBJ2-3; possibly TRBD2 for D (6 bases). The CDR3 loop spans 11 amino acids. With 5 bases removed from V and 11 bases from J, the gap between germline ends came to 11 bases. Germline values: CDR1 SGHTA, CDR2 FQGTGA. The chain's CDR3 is CASSLGGMQYF. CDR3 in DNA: TGTGCCAGCAGCCTAGGCGGGATGCAGTATTTT.

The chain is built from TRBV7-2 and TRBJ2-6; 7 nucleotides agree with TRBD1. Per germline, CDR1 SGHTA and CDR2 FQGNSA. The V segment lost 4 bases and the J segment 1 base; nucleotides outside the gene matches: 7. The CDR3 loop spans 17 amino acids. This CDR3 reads CASSSNTGVSGANVLTF. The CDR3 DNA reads TGTGCCAGCAGCTCCAATACAGGGGTTTCTGGGGCCAACGTCCTGACTTTC.

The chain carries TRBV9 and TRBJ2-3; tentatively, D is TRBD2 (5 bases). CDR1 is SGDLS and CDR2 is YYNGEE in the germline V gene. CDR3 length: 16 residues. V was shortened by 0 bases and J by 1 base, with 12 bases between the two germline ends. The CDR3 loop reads CASSVERVICTDTQYF. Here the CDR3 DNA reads TGTGCCAGCAGCGTAGAGAGGGTCATCTGCACAGATACGCAGTATTTT.

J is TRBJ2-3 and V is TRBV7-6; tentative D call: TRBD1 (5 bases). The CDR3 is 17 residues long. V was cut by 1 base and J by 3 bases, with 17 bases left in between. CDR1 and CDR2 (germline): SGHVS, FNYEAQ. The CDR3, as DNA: TGTGCCAGCAGCTTAGTTTCGTGGGGCCAGAGGACAGATACGCAGTATTTT. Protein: CASSLVSWGQRTDTQYF.

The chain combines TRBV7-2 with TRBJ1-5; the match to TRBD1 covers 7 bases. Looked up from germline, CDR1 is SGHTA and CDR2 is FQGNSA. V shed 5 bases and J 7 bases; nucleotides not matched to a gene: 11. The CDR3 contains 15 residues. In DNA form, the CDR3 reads TGTGCCAGCAGCGAAGAAGGGACAGCCGGGCAGCCCCAGCATTTT. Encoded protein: CASSEEGTAGQPQHF.

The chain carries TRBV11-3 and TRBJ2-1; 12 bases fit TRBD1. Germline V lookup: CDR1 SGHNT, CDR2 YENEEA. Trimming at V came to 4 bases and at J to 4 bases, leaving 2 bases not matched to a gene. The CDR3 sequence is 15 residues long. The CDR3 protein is CASSWGQGAYNEQFF. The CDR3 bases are TGTGCCAGCAGCTGGGGACAGGGGGCGTACAATGAGCAGTTCTTC.

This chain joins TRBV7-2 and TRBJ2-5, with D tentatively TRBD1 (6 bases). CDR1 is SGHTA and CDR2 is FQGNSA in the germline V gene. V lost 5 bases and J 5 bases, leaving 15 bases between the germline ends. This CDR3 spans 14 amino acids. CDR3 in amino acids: CASSQPNQGETQYF. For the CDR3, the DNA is TGTGCCAGCAGCCAGCCCAACCAGGGGGAGACCCAGTACTTC.

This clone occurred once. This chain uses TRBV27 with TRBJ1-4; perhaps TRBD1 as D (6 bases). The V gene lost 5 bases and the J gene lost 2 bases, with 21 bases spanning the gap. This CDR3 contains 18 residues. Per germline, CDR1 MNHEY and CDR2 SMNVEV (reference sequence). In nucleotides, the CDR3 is TGTGCCAGCAGTCCATTATCGGCAGGGGACCCTACTAATGAAAAACTGTTTTTT. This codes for CASSPLSAGDPTNEKLFF. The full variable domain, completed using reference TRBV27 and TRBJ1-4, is EAQVTQNPRYLITVTGKKLTVTCSQNMNHEYMSWYRQDPGLGLRQIYYSMNVEVTDKGDVPEGYKVSRKEKRNFPLILESPSPNQTSLYFCASSPLSAGDPTNEKLFFGSGTQLSVL.

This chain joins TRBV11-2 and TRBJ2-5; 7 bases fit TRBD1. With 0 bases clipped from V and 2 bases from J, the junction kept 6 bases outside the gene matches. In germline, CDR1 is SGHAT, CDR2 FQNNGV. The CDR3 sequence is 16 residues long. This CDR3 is CASSLDWADRQETQYF. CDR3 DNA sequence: TGTGCCAGCAGCTTAGATTGGGCGGACAGGCAAGAGACCCAGTACTTC. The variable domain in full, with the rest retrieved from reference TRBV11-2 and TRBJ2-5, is EAGVAQSPRYKIIEKRQSVAFWCNPISGHATLYWYQQILGQGPKLLIQFQNNGVVDDSQLPKDRFSAERLKGVDSTLKIQPAKLEDSAVYLCASSLDWADRQETQYFGPGTRLLVL.

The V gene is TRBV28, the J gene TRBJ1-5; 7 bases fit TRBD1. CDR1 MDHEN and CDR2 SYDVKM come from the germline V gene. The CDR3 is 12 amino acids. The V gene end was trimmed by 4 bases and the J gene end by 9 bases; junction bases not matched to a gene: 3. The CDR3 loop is CASSSYRGPQHF. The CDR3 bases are TGTGCCAGCAGTTCATACAGGGGGCCCCAGCATTTT.

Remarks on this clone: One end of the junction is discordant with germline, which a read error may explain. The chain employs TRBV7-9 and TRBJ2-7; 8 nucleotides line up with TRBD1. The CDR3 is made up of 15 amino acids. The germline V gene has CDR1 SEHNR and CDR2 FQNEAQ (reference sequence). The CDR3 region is CSSSPWDRRGPEQYF. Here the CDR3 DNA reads TGTTCCAGCAGCCCCTGGGACAGGAGAGGACCCGAGCAGTACTTC.

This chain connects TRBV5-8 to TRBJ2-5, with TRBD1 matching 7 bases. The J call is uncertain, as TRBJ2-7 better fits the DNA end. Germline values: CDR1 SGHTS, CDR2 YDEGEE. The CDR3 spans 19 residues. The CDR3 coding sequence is TGTGCCAGCAGCTTGGATTTGGGACCAGGGACAGAATTCCGATACGAGCAGTACTTC. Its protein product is CASSLDLGPGTEFRYEQYF.

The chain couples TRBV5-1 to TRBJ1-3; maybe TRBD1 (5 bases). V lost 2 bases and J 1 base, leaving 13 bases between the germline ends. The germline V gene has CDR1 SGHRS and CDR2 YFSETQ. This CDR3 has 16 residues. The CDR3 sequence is CASSLGYRKSGNTIYF. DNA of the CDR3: TGCGCCAGCAGCTTAGGGTACAGGAAGTCTGGAAACACCATATATTTT.

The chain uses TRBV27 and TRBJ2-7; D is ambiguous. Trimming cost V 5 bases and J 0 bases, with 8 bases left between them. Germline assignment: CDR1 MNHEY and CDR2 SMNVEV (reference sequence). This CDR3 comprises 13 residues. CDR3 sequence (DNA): TGTGCCAGCAGTACCGCCGGCTCCTACGAGCAGTACTTC. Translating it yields CASSTAGSYEQYF.

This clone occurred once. The CDR3 loop reads CASSQDQAGPYEQYF. The CDR3, as DNA: TGCGCCAGCAGCCAAGATCAGGCAGGTCCCTACGAGCAGTACTTC. This sequence joins TRBV4-3 and TRBJ2-7; D is unclear. Germline V gene lookup returns CDR1 LGHNA and CDR2 YSLEER. Trimming took 0 bases from V and 2 from J, leaving 11 bases between them. The CDR3 contains 15 residues.

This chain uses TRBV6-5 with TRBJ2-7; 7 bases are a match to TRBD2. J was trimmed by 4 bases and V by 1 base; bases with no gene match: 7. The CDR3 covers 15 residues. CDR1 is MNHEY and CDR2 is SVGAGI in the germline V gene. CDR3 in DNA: TGTGCCAGCAGTTACTACGGGGGGAACGGGTACGAGCAGTACTTC. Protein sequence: CASSYYGGNGYEQYF.

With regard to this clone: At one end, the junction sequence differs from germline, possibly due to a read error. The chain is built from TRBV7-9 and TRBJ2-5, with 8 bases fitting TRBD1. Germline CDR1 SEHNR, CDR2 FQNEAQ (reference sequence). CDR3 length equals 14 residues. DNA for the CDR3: TGTTCCAGCAGCCCTTGGACAGGGCGAGAGACCCAGTACTTC. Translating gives CSSSPWTGRETQYF.

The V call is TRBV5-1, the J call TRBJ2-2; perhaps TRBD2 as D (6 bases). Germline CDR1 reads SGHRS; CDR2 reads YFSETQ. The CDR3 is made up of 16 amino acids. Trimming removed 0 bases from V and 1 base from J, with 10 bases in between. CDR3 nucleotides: TGCGCCAGCAGCTTGGCCGTCGGGGGGAACACCGGGGAGCTGTTTTTT. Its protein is CASSLAVGGNTGELFF. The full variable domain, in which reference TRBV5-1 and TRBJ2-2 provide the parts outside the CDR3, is KAGVTQTPRYLIKTRGQQVTLSCSPISGHRSVSWYQQTPGQGLQFLFEYFSETQRNKGNFPGRFSGRQFSNSRSEMNVSTLELGDSALYLCASSLAVGGNTGELFFGEGSRLTVL.

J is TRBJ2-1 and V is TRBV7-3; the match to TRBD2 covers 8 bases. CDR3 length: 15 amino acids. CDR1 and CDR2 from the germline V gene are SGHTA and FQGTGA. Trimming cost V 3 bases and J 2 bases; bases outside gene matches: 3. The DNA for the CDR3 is TGTGCCAGCAGCTTTGGACTAGCCCCCTACAATGAGCAGTTCTTC. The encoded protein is CASSFGLAPYNEQFF.

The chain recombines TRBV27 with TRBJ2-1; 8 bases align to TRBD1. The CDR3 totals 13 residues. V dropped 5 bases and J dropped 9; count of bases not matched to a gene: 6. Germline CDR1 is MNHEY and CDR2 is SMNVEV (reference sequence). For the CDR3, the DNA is TGTGCCAGCAGTGTCCAGGGGGCTGGTGAGCAGTTCTTC. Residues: CASSVQGAGEQFF.

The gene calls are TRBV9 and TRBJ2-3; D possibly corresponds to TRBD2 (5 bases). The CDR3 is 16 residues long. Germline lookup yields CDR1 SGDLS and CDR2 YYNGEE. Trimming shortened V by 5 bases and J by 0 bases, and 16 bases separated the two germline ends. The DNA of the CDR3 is TGTGCCAGCAGTCCTGGGAATGGCGGGAGCACAGATACGCAGTATTTT. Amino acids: CASSPGNGGSTDTQYF.

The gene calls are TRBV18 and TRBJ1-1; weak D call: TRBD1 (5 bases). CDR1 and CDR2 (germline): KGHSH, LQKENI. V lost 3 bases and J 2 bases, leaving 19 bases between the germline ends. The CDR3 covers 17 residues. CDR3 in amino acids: CASSPRGIQLFNTEAFF. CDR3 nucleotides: TGTGCCAGCTCACCTAGGGGAATCCAGTTATTCAACACTGAAGCTTTCTTT.

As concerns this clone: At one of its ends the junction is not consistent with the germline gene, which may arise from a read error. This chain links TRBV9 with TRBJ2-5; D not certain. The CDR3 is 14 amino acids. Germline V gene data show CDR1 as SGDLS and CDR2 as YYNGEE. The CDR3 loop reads CANSVAKAGETQYF. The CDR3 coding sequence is TGTGCCAACAGCGTAGCTAAAGCCGGGGAGACCCAGTACTTC.

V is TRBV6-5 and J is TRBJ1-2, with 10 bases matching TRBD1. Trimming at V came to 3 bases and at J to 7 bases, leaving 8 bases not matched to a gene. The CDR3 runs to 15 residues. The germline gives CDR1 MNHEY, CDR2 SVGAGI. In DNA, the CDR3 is TGTGCCAGCAGTTATTCCGGGACAGGGGATTTTGGCTACACCTTC. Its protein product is CASSYSGTGDFGYTF.

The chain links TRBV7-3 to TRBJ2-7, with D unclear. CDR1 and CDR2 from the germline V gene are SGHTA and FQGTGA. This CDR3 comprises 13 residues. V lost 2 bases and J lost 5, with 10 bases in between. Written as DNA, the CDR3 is TGTGCCAGCAGCTTAGTAGCACACCACGAGCAGTACTTC. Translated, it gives CASSLVAHHEQYF.